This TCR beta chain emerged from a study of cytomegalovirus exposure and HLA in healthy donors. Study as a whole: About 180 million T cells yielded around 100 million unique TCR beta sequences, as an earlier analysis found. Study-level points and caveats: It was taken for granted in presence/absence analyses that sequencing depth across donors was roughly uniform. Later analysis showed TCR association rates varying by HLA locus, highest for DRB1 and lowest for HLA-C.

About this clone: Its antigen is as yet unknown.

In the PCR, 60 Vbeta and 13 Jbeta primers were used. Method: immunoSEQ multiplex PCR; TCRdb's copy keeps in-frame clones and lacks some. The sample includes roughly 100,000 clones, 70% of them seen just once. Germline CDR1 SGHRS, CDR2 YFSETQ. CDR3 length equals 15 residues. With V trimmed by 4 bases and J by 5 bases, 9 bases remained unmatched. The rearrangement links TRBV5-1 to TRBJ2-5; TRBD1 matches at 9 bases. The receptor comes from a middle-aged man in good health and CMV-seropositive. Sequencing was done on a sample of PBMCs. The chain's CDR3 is CASSEDRGVGETQYF. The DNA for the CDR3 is TGCGCCAGCAGCGAGGACAGGGGAGTCGGGGAGACCCAGTACTTC.